Listed below are T cell receptor beta chains from one sample, sequenced in a study of cytomegalovirus exposure and HLA in healthy donors. Sequencing used immunoSEQ multiplex PCR; TCRdb keeps in-frame clones, though not all of them. The sample data list about 110,000 clones. Source material: PBMCs. The origin of the receptors is a man aged 40-49 years in good health and CMV-seropositive. CDR3s leave out the opening cysteine and the closing phenylalanine or tryptophan.

TRBJ1-5	TRBV27	ASSQRQLNQPQH
TRBJ1-1	TRBV11-2	ASSYRDSYTEAF
TRBJ2-1	TRBV4-2	ASSRVAAGGTYNEQF
TRBJ2-7	TRBV19	ASSFSGTVYEQY
TRBJ1-1	TRBV15	ATSNVTPGFFFGMNTEAF
TRBJ1-4	TRBV18	ASSRTGATNEKLF
TRBJ2-5	TRBV2	ASNLREETQY
TRBJ1-2	TRBV5-6	ASSLTGGKNYGYT
TRBJ2-2	TRBV27	ASLGQAGERAGELF
TRBJ2-1	TRBV2	ASSEARGGQF
TRBJ1-1	TRBV19	ASSLPGQRNTEAF
TRBJ2-7	TRBV11-2	ASSSSPGQSYEQY
TRBJ2-3	TRBV2	ASSWGLAGGTDTQY
TRBJ1-1	TRBV7-6	ASSFKTGGTTEAF
TRBJ1-2	TRBV30	ARLSTDYT
TRBJ1-5	TRBV19	ASSIAQAVNQPQH
TRBJ1-1	TRBV9	ASSYYVEGTGAF
TRBJ2-2	TRBV7-6	ASSPTSGPVGGELF
TRBJ2-7	TRBV5-1	ASSFERAFTYEQY
TRBJ1-5	TRBV4-3	ASSVNRGAKQPQH
TRBJ2-7	TRBV5-6	ASSRAMGQNYEQY
TRBJ1-2	TRBV30	AWRTGGLNYGYT
TRBJ2-1	TRBV5-1	ASSLSRAYNEQF
TRBJ2-1	TRBV10-3	ATYRQSHNEQF
TRBJ1-1	TRBV12-1	ASSLKLGVNTEAF
TRBJ2-3	TRBV2	ASRTTGGGDTQY
TRBJ2-7	TRBV19	ASSIGLAGVTYEQY
TRBJ1-4	TRBV6-1	ASSEAGATTNEKLF
TRBJ1-1	TRBV12-5	ASGLVGQGAPPEAF
TRBJ2-7	TRBV7-2	ASSLFGGYEQY
TRBJ2-7	TRBV29-1	SVVGLENRGYEQY
TRBJ1-4	TRBV7-2	ASSMTTGGEEKLF
TRBJ2-1	TRBV5-1	ASSLSTSGSFHNEQF
TRBJ2-7	TRBV5-4	ASSLAASGEQY
TRBJ2-7	TRBV5-8	ASSDLGLAGVFIYEQY
TRBJ1-1	TRBV7-2	ASSPRTVTEAF
TRBJ2-5	TRBV5-6	ASSLGQLQETRY
TRBJ2-7	TRBV5-1	ASSPDRDEQY
TRBJ2-2	TRBV6-1	ASSVRGSGELF
TRBJ2-2	TRBV27	ASAPGESTPGELF
TRBJ1-1	TRBV27	ASSPRVRLNTEAF
TRBJ1-2	TRBV5-4	ASSLRTRSNYGYT
TRBJ1-5	TRBV28	ASTSGHLNQPQH
TRBJ2-7	TRBV9	ASSLGQGYEQY
TRBJ2-7	TRBV7-3	ASSLGRGPYEQY